These 7 T cell receptor beta chains came from one sample sequenced in a study of T cell responses to AZD1222 COVID-19 vaccine (dated by TCRdb to the early 2020s). The time point label for this specimen denotes: about 28 days (+/-7) after the second vaccine dose. Library prep was done by the immunoSEQ multiplex PCR assay. As stored in TCRdb, this immuneACCESS dataset retains in-frame rearrangements with V and J assigned. A fraction of the clones does not appear; measured against another copy, unresolved V genes explain less than half of the discrepancy, and the remainder lacks a known reason. The sample table contains some 130,000 clones; only one count was recorded for 90% to 95% of them. The ten largest clones take up roughly 7% of the sample. The input for sequencing was peripheral blood, taken 28 days after the second AZD1222 dose. These receptors were obtained from an adult who received the AZD1222 COVID-19 vaccine.

V is TRBV12-3 or TRBV12-4 and J is TRBJ1-1; D might be TRBD1 (5 bases). The CDR3 is made up of 13 amino acids. With 5 bases removed from V and 5 bases from J, the gap between germline ends came to 12 bases. The CDR3 DNA is TGTGCCAGCAGTAAGGCCGGGGGGACTGAAGCTTTCTTT. Translated, it gives CASSKAGGTEAFF.

J is TRBJ1-2 and V is TRBV11-2; weak D call: TRBD1 (6 bases). The V gene's germline CDR1 is SGHAT and CDR2 FQNNGV. The CDR3 totals 14 residues. Between the trimmed V and J ends, which lost 2 bases and 8 bases, there was a span of 15 bases. CDR3: CASSLSGQPGGYTF. CDR3 nucleotides: TGTGCCAGCAGCTTAAGCGGACAGCCGGGCGGCTACACCTTC. Supplemented by reference TRBV11-2 and TRBJ1-2, the full variable domain reads EAGVAQSPRYKIIEKRQSVAFWCNPISGHATLYWYQQILGQGPKLLIQFQNNGVVDDSQLPKDRFSAERLKGVDSTLKIQPAKLEDSAVYLCASSLSGQPGGYTFGSGTRLTVV.

The rearrangement uses TRBV5-1 and TRBJ2-1; D is perhaps TRBD2 (6 bases). Deletions cut 4 bases from V and 8 bases from J, with 22 bases between. CDR3 length: 16 amino acids. CDR1 SGHRS and CDR2 YFSETQ come from the germline V gene. CDR3 in amino acids: CASSEPSAGNWDEQFF. The CDR3 DNA follows: TGCGCCAGCAGCGAACCCTCGGCGGGGAATTGGGATGAGCAGTTCTTC.

The rearrangement uses TRBV11-3 and TRBJ2-3, with a weak D call TRBD1 (6 bases). The V and J ends lost 3 bases and 1 base respectively, with 14 bases between them. CDR1 and CDR2 from the germline V gene are SGHNT and YENEEA. CDR3 size: 16 residues. CDR3 in DNA: TGTGCCAGCAGCTTTGGGGGCCGCCGTGGCACAGATACGCAGTATTTT. Translated: CASSFGGRRGTDTQYF.

The V and J genes are TRBV9 and TRBJ1-6; 7 bases are shared with TRBD1. The CDR3 runs to 13 residues. Trimming cost V 1 base and J 10 bases; bases outside gene matches: 2. Germline loops: CDR1 SGDLS, CDR2 YYNGEE. The DNA for the CDR3 is TGTGCCAGCAGCGTACAGGGGGGCTCACCCCTCCACTTT. It specifies CASSVQGGSPLHF.

The table lists this clone with many counts. The chain combines TRBV7-9 with TRBJ1-6; unclear D gene. Germline values: CDR1 SEHNR, CDR2 FQNEAQ (reference sequence). Trimming shortened V by 1 base and J by 5 bases, and 9 bases separated the two germline ends. The CDR3 is 15 residues long. The CDR3 bases are TGTGCCAGCAGCTTAGTGGAAGGGCATAATTCACCCCTCCACTTT. Residues: CASSLVEGHNSPLHF.

The V and J genes are TRBV7-9 and TRBJ1-4; 7 bases fit TRBD1. CDR1 and CDR2 from the germline V gene are SEHNR and FQNEAQ (reference sequence). The CDR3 loop spans 13 amino acids. The trim removed 8 bases at V and 8 bases at J, leaving 8 bases unmatched. CDR3 loop: CASRTGEGEKLFF. DNA for the CDR3: TGTGCCAGCCGCACAGGGGAGGGGGAAAAACTGTTTTTT.